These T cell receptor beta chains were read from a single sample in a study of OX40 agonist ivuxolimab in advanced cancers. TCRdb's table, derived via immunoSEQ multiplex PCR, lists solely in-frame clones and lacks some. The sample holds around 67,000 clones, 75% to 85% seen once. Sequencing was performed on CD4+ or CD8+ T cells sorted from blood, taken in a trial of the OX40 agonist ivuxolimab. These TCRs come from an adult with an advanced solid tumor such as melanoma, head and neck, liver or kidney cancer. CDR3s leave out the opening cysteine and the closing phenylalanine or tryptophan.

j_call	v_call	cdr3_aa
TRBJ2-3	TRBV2	ASIPRGGQGGTDTQY
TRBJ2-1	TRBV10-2	ASSESTSGTSGDNEQF
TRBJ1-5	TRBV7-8	ASSLRDSDQPQH
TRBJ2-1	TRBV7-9	ASSHSGPNEQF
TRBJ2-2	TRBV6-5	AAGLMGPGELF
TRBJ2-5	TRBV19	ATHDRVETQY
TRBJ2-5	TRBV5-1	ASSPKLAGGGETQY
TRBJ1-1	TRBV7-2	ASSLGGGNTEAF
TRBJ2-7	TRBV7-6	ASSSGVYEQY
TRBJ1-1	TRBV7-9	ASSLSGTEAF
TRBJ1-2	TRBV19	ASRRQGIDDYT
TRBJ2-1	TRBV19	ASSNPGLAKNNEQF
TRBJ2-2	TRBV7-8	ASSSTLTGERELF
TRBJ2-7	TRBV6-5	ASRGVDTFSYEQY
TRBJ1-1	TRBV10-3	AISGARTGEFTEAF
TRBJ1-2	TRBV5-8	ASSLPGTGPYGYT
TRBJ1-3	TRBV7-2	ASSTQTTFSGNTIY
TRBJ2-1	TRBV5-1	ASSLAQGLAIGNEQF
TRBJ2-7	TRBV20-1	SATFVEQY
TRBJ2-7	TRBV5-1	ASSLAGGSDEQY
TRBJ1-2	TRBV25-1	ASSGWTEANYGYT
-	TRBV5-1	ASSLAGGTAPYEQY
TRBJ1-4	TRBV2	ASSRNRPAPGQNEKLF
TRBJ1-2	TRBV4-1	ASSQGRTGRGVGYT
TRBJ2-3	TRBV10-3	AISEGRDDTQY